These T cell receptor beta chains were read from a single sample in a study of a mutant IDH1 vaccine in newly diagnosed glioma. No antigens are known for them. Repertoires were generated with immunoSEQ multiplex PCR, while TCRdb's copy carries only in-frame clones and drops some. The sample contains over 40,000 clones, over 75% of which appear only once. Sequencing used PBMCs, obtained from a glioma patient whose treatment included an IDH1 peptide vaccine. These receptor sequences come from a man between 35 and 55 years old with glioma. The CDR3 runs from the conserved cysteine through the conserved F or W. D genes are given only for firm matches. Part of the rows lack a size; the others show once, few, many or a class for expanded clones.

CASSAGDYAGPTDTQYF | TGTGCCAGCAGCGCTGGGGACTATGCGGGACCCACAGATACGCAGTATTTT | TRBJ2-3 | TRBD2 | TRBV5-4 | .
CSVGDGRVSDGEQFF | TGCAGCGTTGGGGACGGCCGAGTTTCTGACGGTGAGCAGTTCTTC | TRBJ2-1 | . | TRBV29-1 | .
CASSLGEGRKNTGELFF | TGTGCCAGCAGCTTAGGAGAGGGTCGGAAGAACACCGGGGAGCTGTTTTTT | TRBJ2-2 | . | TRBV7-9 | .
CASSLSGEYGYTF | TGTGCCAGCAGCTTATCGGGGGAGTATGGCTACACCTTC | TRBJ1-2 | . | TRBV5-5 | .
CASSFGQGNYGYTF | TGTGCCAGCAGCTTCGGACAGGGAAACTATGGCTACACCTTC | TRBJ1-2 | TRBD1 | TRBV7-8 | few
CASSSDAPDEQYF | TGTGCCAGCAGCTCGGACGCCCCCGACGAGCAGTACTTC | TRBJ2-7 | . | TRBV5-8 | .
CASSLGLAGGETQYF | TGCGCCAGCAGCCTTGGACTAGCGGGAGGGGAGACCCAGTACTTC | TRBJ2-5 | TRBD2 | TRBV4-1 | once
CAWRPGVLGEKLFF | TGTGCCTGGCGACCAGGCGTCTTGGGGGAAAAACTGTTTTTT | TRBJ1-4 | . | TRBV30 | .
CASHERRDGRNQPQHF | TGTGCCAGCCACGAAAGACGGGACGGTCGCAATCAGCCCCAGCATTTT | TRBJ1-5 | . | TRBV6-6 | .
CASSQTGNTEAFF | TGTGCCAGTAGCCAAACAGGGAACACTGAAGCTTTCTTT | TRBJ1-1 | . | TRBV19 | .
CATWGVMNTEAFF | TGTGCCACCTGGGGCGTTATGAACACTGAAGCTTTCTTT | TRBJ1-1 | . | TRBV28 | .
CASSLVGYYGYTF | TGTGCCAGCAGCTTAGTGGGCTACTATGGCTACACCTTC | TRBJ1-2 | . | TRBV7-8 | .
CASSEYYDRRDDQPQHF | TGTGCCAGCAGTGAATATTATGACAGGCGGGACGATCAGCCCCAGCATTTT | TRBJ1-5 | . | TRBV25-1 | .
CASSGGLAGARNEQFF | TGTGCCAGCAGCGGGGGACTAGCGGGAGCTCGCAATGAGCAGTTCTTC | TRBJ2-1 | TRBD2 | TRBV9 | .
CASSSSWRTNEKLFF | TGTGCCAGCAGCTCGTCGTGGAGAACTAATGAAAAACTGTTTTTT | TRBJ1-4 | . | TRBV11-1 | .
CASSQGAGSNQPQHF | TGTGCCAGTAGCCAGGGGGCGGGGAGCAATCAGCCCCAGCATTTT | TRBJ1-5 | TRBD1 | TRBV19 | once
CASSAFGGSSGNTIYF | TGTGCCAGCAGCGCCTTTGGGGGGTCCTCTGGAAACACCATATATTTT | TRBJ1-3 | . | TRBV9 | .
CASSPTDGSPLHF | TGTGCCAGCTCACCCACGGACGGGTCACCCCTCCACTTT | TRBJ1-6 | . | TRBV18 | .
CASSQARSAGREGYTF | TGTGCCAGCAGCCAAGCTCGCTCGGCAGGCCGGGAAGGCTACACCTTC | TRBJ1-2 | . | TRBV4-2 | .
CASSYSDRGPYEAFF | TGTGCCAGCAGTTATTCCGACAGGGGGCCTTATGAAGCTTTCTTT | TRBJ1-1 | TRBD1 | TRBV6-5 | .
CASRTTGVVYEQYF | TGTGCCAGCAGAACGACAGGGGTTGTGTACGAGCAGTACTTC | TRBJ2-7 | TRBD1 | TRBV6-5 | .
CASSGLRGAVYNEQFF | TGTGCCAGCAGCGGGCTTCGGGGGGCGGTCTACAATGAGCAGTTCTTC | TRBJ2-1 | . | TRBV7-9 | .
CASRAEGYNEQFF | TGTGCCAGCAGGGCGGAGGGGTACAATGAGCAGTTCTTC | TRBJ2-1 | . | TRBV6-6 | .
CASSLGGTSGSASYEQYF | TGTGCCAGCTCCCTGGGGGGGACTAGCGGGAGTGCCTCCTACGAGCAGTACTTC | TRBJ2-7 | TRBD2 | TRBV18 | .
CASSLGIAEQYF | TGTGCCAGCAGCTTAGGGATCGCCGAGCAGTACTTC | TRBJ2-7 | . | TRBV7-2 | .
CASSLHGNYGYTF | TGTGCCAGCAGCTTGCACGGAAACTATGGCTACACCTTC | TRBJ1-2 | . | TRBV5-6 | .
CASSIPGQGNYGYTF | TGTGCCAGCAGTATTCCGGGACAGGGGAACTATGGCTACACCTTC | TRBJ1-2 | TRBD1 | TRBV28 | .
CASSKAIQYF | TGTGCCAGTAGTAAAGCCATTCAGTACTTC | TRBJ2-4 | . | TRBV19 | medium-sized
CASSLGTSGRGRNEQFF | TGCGCCAGCAGCTTGGGGACTAGCGGGAGGGGTAGGAATGAGCAGTTCTTC | TRBJ2-1 | TRBD2 | TRBV5-1 | .
CASSQVSSTDTQYF | TGCGCCAGCAGCCAAGTCAGTAGCACAGATACGCAGTATTTT | TRBJ2-3 | . | TRBV4-3 | .
CASSQRTGMHYGYTF | TGTGCCAGCAGCCAACGGACAGGGATGCACTATGGCTACACCTTC | TRBJ1-2 | TRBD1 | TRBV2 | .
CASSYGTGEGSNQPQHF | TGTGCCAGTAGTTACGGGACAGGGGAAGGGAGCAATCAGCCCCAGCATTTT | TRBJ1-5 | TRBD1 | TRBV19 | .
CASSQDLYTEANYGYTF | TGTGCCAGCAGCCAAGATCTGTACACCGAAGCTAACTATGGCTACACCTTC | TRBJ1-2 | . | TRBV14 | .
CASSSGTGVTGELFF | TGTGCCAGTAGTTCCGGGACAGGGGTCACCGGGGAGCTGTTTTTT | TRBJ2-2 | TRBD1 | TRBV19 | .
CSVERQWNTEAFF | TGCAGCGTTGAACGGCAGTGGAACACTGAAGCTTTCTTT | TRBJ1-1 | . | TRBV29-1 | .
CASSPGTSGLTDTQYF | TGCGCCAGCAGCCCCGGGACTAGCGGGTTGACAGATACGCAGTATTTT | TRBJ2-3 | TRBD2 | TRBV5-1 | .
CASSRGGGMNTEAFF | TGTGCCAGCAGTCGGGGAGGAGGGATGAACACTGAAGCTTTCTTT | TRBJ1-1 | . | TRBV7-9 | .
CAWSRGGPTDTQYF | TGTGCCTGGAGTCGGGGGGGGCCCACAGATACGCAGTATTTT | TRBJ2-3 | TRBD2 | TRBV30 | .
CSVEFPTNEQFF | TGCAGCGTTGAGTTCCCCACCAATGAGCAGTTCTTC | TRBJ2-1 | . | TRBV29-1 | .
CASSKDQGGSYEQYF | TGTGCCAGCAGTAAAGACCAGGGGGGATCCTACGAGCAGTACTTC | TRBJ2-7 | . | TRBV27 | .
CASSFSSGANVLTF | TGTGCCAGCAGTTTCAGTAGTGGGGCCAACGTCCTGACTTTC | TRBJ2-6 | . | TRBV28 | .
CASSSQLGSGNTIYF | TGTGCCAGCAGCTCTCAACTTGGGTCTGGAAACACCATATATTTT | TRBJ1-3 | . | TRBV7-8 | few